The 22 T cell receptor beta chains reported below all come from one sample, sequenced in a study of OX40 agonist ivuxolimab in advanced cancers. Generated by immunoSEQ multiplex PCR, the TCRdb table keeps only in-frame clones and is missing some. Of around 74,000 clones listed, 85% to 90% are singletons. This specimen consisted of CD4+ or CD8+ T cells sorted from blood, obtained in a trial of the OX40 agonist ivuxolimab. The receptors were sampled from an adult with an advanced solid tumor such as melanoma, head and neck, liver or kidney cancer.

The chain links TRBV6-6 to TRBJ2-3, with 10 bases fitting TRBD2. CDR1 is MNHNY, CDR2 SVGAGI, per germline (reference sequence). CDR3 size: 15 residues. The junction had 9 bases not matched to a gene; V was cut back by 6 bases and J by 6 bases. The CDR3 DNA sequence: TGTGCCAGCAGCCAAAGCGGGAGGGCCGTTGATACGCAGTATTTT. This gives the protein CASSQSGRAVDTQYF.

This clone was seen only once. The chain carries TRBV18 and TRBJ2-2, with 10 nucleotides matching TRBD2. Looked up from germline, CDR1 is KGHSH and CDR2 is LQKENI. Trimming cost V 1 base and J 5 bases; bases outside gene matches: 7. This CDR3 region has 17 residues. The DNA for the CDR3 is TGTGCCAGCTCACCACAGGCTAGCGGGAGTGGGACCGGGGAGCTGTTTTTT. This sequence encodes CASSPQASGSGTGELFF.

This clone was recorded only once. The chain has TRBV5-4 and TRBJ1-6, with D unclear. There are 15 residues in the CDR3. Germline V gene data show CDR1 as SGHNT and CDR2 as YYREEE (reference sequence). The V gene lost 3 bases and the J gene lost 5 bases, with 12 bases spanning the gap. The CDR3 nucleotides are TGTGCCAGCAGCTCCCAAACTGGGGATAATTCACCCCTCCACTTT. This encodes CASSSQTGDNSPLHF.

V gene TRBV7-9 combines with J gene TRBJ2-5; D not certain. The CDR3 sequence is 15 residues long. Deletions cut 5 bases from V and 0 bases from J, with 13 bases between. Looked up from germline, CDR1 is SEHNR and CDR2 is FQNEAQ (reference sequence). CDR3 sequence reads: CASSLGSKYQETQYF. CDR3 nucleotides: TGTGCCAGCAGCCTAGGGTCCAAATACCAAGAGACCCAGTACTTC.

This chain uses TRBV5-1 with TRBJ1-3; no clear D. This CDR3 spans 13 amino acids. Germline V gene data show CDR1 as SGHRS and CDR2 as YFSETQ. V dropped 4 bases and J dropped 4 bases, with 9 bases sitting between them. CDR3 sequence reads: CASSPDVGNTIYF. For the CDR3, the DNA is TGCGCCAGCAGCCCGGACGTCGGAAACACCATATATTTT.

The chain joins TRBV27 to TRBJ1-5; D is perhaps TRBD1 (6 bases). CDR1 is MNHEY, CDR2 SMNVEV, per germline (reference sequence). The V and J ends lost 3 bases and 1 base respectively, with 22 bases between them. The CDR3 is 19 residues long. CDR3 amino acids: CASSLLRGEGTRSNQPQHF. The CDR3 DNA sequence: TGTGCCAGCAGTTTGCTAAGGGGCGAGGGGACAAGGAGCAATCAGCCCCAGCATTTT.

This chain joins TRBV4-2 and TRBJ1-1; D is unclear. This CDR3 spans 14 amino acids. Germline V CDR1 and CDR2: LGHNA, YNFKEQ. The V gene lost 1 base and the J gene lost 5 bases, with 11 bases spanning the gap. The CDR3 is CASSQVTEGTEAFF. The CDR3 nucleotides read TGTGCCAGCAGCCAAGTTACAGAGGGTACTGAAGCTTTCTTT.

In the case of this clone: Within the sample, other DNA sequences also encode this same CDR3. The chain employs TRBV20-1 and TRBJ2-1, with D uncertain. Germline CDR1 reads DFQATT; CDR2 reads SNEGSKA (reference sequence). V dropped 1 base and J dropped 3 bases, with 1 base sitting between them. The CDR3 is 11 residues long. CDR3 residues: CSARVYNEQFF. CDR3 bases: TGCAGTGCTAGAGTCTACAATGAGCAGTTCTTC.

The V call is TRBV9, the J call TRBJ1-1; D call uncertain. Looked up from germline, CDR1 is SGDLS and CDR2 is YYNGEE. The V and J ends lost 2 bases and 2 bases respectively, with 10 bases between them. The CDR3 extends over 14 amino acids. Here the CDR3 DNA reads TGTGCCAGCAGCGTTCTGACACGAAACACTGAAGCTTTCTTT. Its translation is CASSVLTRNTEAFF. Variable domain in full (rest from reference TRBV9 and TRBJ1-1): DSGVTQTPKHLITATGQRVTLRCSPRSGDLSVYWYQQSLDQGLQFLIQYYNGEERAKGNILERFSAQQFPDLHSELNLSSLELGDSALYFCASSVLTRNTEAFFGQGTRLTVV.

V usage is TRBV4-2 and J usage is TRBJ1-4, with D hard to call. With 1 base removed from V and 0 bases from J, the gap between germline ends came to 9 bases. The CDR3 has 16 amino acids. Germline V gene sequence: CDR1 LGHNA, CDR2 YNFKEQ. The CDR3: CASSQVLSATNEKLFF. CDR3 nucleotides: TGTGCCAGCAGCCAAGTGCTTTCTGCAACTAATGAAAAACTGTTTTTT.

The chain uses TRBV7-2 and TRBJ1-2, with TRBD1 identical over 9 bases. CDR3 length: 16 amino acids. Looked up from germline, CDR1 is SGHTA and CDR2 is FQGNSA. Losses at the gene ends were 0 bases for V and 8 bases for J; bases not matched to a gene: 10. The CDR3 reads CASSLAGGQGSRGYTF. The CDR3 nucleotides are TGTGCCAGCAGCTTAGCGGGGGGACAGGGCTCTAGGGGCTACACCTTC.

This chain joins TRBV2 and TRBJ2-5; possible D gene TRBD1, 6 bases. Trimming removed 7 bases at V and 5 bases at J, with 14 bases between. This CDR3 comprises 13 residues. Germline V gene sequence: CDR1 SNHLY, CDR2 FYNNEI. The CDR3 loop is CASTPLGAETQYF. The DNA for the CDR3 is TGTGCCAGCACCCCGCTGGGGGCGGAGACCCAGTACTTC. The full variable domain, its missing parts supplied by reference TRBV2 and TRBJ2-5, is EPEVTQTPSHQVTQMGQEVILRCVPISNHLYFYWYRQILGQKVEFLVSFYNNEISEKSEIFDDQFSVERPDGSNFTLKIRSTKLEDSAMYFCASTPLGAETQYFGPGTRLLVL.

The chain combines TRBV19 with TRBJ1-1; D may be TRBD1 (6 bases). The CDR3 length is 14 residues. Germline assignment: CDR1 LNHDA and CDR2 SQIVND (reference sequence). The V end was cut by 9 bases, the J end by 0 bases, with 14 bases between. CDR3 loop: CASRNRAMNTEAFF. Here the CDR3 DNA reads TGTGCCAGCCGGAACAGGGCAATGAACACTGAAGCTTTCTTT.

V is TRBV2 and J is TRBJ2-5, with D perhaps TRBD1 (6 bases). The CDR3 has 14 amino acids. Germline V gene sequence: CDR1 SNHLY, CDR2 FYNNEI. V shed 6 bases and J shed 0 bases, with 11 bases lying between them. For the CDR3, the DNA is TGTGCCAGCAGACCCGACAGGTACCAAGAGACCCAGTACTTC. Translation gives CASRPDRYQETQYF.

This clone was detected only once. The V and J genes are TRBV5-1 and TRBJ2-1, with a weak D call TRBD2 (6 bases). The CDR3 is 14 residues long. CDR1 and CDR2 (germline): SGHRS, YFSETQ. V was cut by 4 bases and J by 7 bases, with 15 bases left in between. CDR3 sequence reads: CASSRDFPGNEQFF. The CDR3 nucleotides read TGCGCCAGCAGCAGGGACTTTCCGGGGAATGAGCAGTTCTTC.

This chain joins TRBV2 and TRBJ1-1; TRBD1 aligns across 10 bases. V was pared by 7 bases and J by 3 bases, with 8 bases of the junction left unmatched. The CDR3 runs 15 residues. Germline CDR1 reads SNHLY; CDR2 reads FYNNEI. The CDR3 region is CASTLTGTGDTEAFF. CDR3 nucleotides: TGTGCCAGCACCTTAACCGGGACAGGGGACACTGAAGCTTTCTTT.

The CDR3 loop reads CASSPKGDQPQHF. The CDR3 DNA reads as TGTGCCAGCTCACCAAAGGGGGATCAGCCCCAGCATTTT. The J gene is TRBJ1-5, the V gene TRBV18, with a tentative D call TRBD1 (6 bases). Looked up from germline, CDR1 is KGHSH and CDR2 is LQKENI. CDR3 length: 13 residues. Trimming shortened V by 2 bases and J by 5 bases, and 7 bases separated the two germline ends.

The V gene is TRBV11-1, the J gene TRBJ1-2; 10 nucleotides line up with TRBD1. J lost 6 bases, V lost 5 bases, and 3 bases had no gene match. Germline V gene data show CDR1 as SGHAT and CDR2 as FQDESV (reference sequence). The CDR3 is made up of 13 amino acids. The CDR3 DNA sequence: TGTGCCAGCAGCCAAGGGACAGGGGATGGCTACACCTTC. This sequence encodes CASSQGTGDGYTF.

CDR3 coding DNA: TGTGCCAGCAGTCGGGACAGGGGGGATGAAAAACTGTTTTTT. Its translation is CASSRDRGDEKLFF. The V call is TRBV6-5, the J call TRBJ1-4; 11 bases fit TRBD1. Germline assignment: CDR1 MNHEY and CDR2 SVGAGI. Losses at the gene ends were 5 bases for V and 6 bases for J; bases not matched to a gene: 2. The CDR3 covers 14 residues.

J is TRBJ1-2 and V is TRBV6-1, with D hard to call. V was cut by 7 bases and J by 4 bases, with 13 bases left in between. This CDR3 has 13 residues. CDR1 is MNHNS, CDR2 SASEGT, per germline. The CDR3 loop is CASNLDHFYGYTF. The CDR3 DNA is TGTGCCAGCAACCTGGACCACTTCTATGGCTACACCTTC.

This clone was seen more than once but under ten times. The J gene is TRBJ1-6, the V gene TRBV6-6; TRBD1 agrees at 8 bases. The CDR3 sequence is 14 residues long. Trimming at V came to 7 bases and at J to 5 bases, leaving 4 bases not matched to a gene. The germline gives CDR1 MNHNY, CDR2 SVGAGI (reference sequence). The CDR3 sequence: CASTLTGDNSPLHF. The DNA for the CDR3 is TGTGCCAGCACCTTGACAGGGGATAATTCACCCCTCCACTTT.

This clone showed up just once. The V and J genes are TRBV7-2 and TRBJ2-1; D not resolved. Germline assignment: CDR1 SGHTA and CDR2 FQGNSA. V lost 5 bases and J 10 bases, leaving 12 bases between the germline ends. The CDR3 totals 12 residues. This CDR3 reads CASSIPLGEQFF. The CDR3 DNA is TGTGCCAGCAGCATTCCATTGGGCGAGCAGTTCTTC.